The sequence of this T cell receptor (beta chain) was determined in a study of blood T cells in healthy people across ages. Study-level findings and limits: Across the age range, TCR beta diversity per million T cells fell in a roughly linear way. Whereas aged donors had fewer naive CD4+ cells, long-lived donors had more of them and higher diversity.

On this clonotype itself: Its target is unknown.

For the second PCR, which ran for about 6 to 11 cycles, a sample-barcoded 5' primer and a J-beta primer mix were used. Using its own MiXCR run on the 5' RACE reads, TCRdb lists one record per CDR3 protein. The table lists hundreds of thousands of distinct CDR3 sequences, roughly 43% of them singletons. This clonotype was sampled from a man at least 80 years old in good health. Sequenced sample: blood.

This CDR3 reads CASSLGDGEGGELFF. CDR3 coding DNA: TGTGCCAGCAGCTTAGGGGACGGAGAAGGGGGGGAGCTGTTTTTT. The V and J genes are TRBV11-3 and TRBJ2-2; perhaps D is TRBD1 or TRBD2 (5 bases each). From germline, CDR1 is SGHNT and CDR2 YENEEA. V was trimmed by 1 base and J by 8 bases, leaving 14 bases between them. CDR3 length: 15 residues.